This T cell receptor beta chain was recorded in a study of a mutant IDH1 vaccine in newly diagnosed glioma. Study-wide background: Treated individuals were roughly 62% male and about 40% female, averaging about 40 years of age. Receipt of radiotherapy, temozolomide, or both preceded the study, and most received both.

There are a few counts of this clone. The antigen remains unidentified. Profiled with immunoSEQ multiplex PCR; TCRdb holds only in-frame clones, not every one. The data show about 56,000 clones, over 70% seen once. Overall study findings and caveats: Any relationship between pseudoprogression and changes in top peripheral T cell clonotypes seemed absent.

The CDR3 covers 13 residues. CDR1 is MNHNS, CDR2 SASEGT, per germline. V gave up 7 bases and J gave up 3 bases; unmatched junction bases: 4. Time point indicated: week 47, end of study. Each dose delivered 300 ug of mutant IDH1 20-mer peptide subcutaneously with imiquimod. Astrocytomas that were new, WHO grade 3 or 4, IDH1-mutant and ATRX-lost were present in the donors. This clonotype was sampled from a man over 45 with glioma. The J gene is TRBJ2-7, the V gene TRBV6-1, with 9 bases identical to TRBD1. The specimen was PBMCs, collected from a glioma patient whose treatment included an IDH1 peptide vaccine. CDR3 sequence (DNA): TGTGCCAGCACAGGGACAGGGAACTACGAGCAGTACTTC. Translated: CASTGTGNYEQYF.